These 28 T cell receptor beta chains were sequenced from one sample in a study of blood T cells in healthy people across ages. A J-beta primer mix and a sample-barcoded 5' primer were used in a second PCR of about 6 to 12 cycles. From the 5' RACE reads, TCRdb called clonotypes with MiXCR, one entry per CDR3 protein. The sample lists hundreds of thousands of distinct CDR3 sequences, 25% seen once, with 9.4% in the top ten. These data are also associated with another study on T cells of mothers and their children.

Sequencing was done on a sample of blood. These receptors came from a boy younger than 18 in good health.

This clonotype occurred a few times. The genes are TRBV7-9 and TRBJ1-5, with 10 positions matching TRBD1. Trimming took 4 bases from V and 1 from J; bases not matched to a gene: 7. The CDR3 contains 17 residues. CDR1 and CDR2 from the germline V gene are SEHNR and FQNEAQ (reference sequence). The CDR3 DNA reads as TGTGCCAGCAGCTCAAGGGGACAGGGGAACAGCAATCAGCCCCAGCATTTT. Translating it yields CASSSRGQGNSNQPQHF.

CDR3 sequence: CASSAGNTDTQYF. CDR3 bases: TGCGCCAGCAGCGCGGGGAACACAGATACGCAGTATTTT. The genes are TRBV5-1 and TRBJ2-3; a weak D match, TRBD2 (6 bases). The length of the CDR3 is 13 residues. Germline loops: CDR1 SGHRS, CDR2 YFSETQ. V was pared by 4 bases and J by 2 bases, with 8 bases between.

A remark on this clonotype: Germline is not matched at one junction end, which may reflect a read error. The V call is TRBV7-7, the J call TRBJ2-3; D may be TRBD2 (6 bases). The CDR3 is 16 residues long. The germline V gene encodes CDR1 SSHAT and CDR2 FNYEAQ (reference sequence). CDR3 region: CASSLAGGASTDTQYF. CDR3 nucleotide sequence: TGTGCTAGCAGCTTAGCAGGCGGGGCAAGCACAGATACGCAGTATTTT.

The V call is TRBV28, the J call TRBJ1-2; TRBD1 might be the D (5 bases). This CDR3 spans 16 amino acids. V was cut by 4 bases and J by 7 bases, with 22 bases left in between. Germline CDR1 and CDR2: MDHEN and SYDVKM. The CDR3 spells CASSSPRTDILPGYTF. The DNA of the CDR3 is TGTGCCAGCAGTTCTCCCCGTACGGACATACTTCCTGGCTACACCTTC.

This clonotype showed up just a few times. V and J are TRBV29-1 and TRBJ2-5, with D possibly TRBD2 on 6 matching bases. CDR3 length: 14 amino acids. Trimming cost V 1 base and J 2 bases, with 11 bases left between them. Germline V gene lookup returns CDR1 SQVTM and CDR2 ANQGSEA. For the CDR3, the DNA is TGCAGCGTTGAAGTGGCAGGGAGGCAAGAGACCCAGTACTTC. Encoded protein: CSVEVAGRQETQYF.

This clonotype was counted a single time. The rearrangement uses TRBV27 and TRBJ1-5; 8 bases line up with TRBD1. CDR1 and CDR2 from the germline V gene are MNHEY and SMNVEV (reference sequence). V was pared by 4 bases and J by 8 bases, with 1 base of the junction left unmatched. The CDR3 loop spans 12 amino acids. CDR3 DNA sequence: TGTGCCAGCAGTTCACAGGGGGAGCCCCAGCATTTT. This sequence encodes CASSSQGEPQHF.

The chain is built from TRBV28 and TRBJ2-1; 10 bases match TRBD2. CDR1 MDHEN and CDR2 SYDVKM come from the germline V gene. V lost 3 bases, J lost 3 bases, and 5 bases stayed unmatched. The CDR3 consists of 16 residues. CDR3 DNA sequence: TGTGCCAGCAGTTTGAGAATAGCGGGAGGCTACAATGAGCAGTTCTTC. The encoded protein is CASSLRIAGGYNEQFF. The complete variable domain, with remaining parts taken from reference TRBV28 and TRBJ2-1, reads DVKVTQSSRYLVKRTGEKVFLECVQDMDHENMFWYRQDPGLGLRLIYFSYDVKMKEKGDIPEGYSVSREKKERFSLILESASTNQTSMYLCASSLRIAGGYNEQFFGPGTRLTVL.

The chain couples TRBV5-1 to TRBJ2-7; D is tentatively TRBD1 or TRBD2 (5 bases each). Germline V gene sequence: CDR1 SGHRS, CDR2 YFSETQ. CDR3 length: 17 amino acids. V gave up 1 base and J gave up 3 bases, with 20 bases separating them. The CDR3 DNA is TGCGCCAGCAGCTTGAATTCCGGGACCTGGTCGGTCTACGAGCAGTACTTC. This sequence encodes CASSLNSGTWSVYEQYF.

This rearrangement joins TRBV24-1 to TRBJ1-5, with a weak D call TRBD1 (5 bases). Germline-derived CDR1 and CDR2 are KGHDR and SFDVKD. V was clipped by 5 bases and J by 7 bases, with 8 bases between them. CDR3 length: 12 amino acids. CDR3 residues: CATSVGTQPQHF. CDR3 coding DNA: TGTGCCACCAGTGTTGGGACCCAGCCCCAGCATTTT.

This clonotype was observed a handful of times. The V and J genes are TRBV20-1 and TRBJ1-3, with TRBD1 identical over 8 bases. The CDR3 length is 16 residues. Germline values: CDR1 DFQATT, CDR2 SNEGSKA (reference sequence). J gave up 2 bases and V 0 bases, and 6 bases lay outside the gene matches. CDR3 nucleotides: TGCAGTGCTAGAGACTCTCAGGGGGCTCCTGGAAACACCATATATTTT. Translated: CSARDSQGAPGNTIYF.

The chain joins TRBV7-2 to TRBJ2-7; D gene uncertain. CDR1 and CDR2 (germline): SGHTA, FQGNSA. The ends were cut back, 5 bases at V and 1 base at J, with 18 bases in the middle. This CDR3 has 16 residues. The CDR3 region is CASSETLSALSYEQYF. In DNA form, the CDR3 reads TGTGCCAGCAGCGAAACCTTGTCAGCCCTGTCCTACGAGCAGTACTTC. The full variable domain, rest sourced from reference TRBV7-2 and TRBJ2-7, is GAGVSQSPSNKVTEKGKDVELRCDPISGHTALYWYRQSLGQGLEFLIYFQGNSAPDKSGLPSDRFSAERTGGSVSTLTIQRTQQEDSAVYLCASSETLSALSYEQYFGPGTRLTVT.

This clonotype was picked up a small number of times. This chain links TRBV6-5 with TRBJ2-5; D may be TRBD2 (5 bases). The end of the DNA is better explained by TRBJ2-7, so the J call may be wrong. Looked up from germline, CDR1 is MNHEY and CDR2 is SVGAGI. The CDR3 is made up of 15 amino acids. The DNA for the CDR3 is TGTGCCAGCAGTTACTCTGGCGGGCTAGCCTACGAGCAGTACTTC. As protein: CASSYSGGLAYEQYF.

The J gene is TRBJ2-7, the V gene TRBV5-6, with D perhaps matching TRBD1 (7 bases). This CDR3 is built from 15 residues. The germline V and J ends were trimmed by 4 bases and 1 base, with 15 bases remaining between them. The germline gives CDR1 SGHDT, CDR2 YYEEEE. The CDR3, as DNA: TGTGCCAGCAGCCCGGGGGCAGGGGGTTCCTACGAGCAGTACTTC. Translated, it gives CASSPGAGGSYEQYF.

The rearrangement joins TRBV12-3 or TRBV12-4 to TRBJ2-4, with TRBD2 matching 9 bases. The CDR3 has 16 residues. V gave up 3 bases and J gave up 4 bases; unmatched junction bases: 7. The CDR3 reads CASSLMAGGPKNIQYF. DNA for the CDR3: TGTGCCAGCAGTTTGATGGCGGGGGGGCCGAAAAACATTCAGTACTTC.

The CDR3 sequence is CSVEGVRDPSGNTIYF. The CDR3 nucleotides are TGCAGCGTTGAAGGGGTTAGGGACCCCTCTGGAAACACCATATATTTT. The V gene is TRBV29-1, the J gene TRBJ1-3; possibly TRBD1 for D (5 bases). V was pared by 1 base and J by 0 bases, with 13 bases between. The length of the CDR3 is 16 residues. Per germline, CDR1 SQVTM and CDR2 ANQGSEA. Full variable domain (rest looked up from reference TRBV29-1 and TRBJ1-3): SAVISQKPSRDICQRGTSLTIQCQVDSQVTMMFWYRQQPGQSLTLIATANQGSEATYESGFVIDKFPISRPNLTFSTLTVSNMSPEDSSIYLCSVEGVRDPSGNTIYFGEGSWLTVV.

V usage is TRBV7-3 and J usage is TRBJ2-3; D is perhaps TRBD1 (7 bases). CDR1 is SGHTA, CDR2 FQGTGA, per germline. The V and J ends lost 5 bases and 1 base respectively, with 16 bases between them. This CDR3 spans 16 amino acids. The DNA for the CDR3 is TGTGCCAGCAGCACCAGACTAGGGGGCCGCACAGATACGCAGTATTTT. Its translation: CASSTRLGGRTDTQYF.

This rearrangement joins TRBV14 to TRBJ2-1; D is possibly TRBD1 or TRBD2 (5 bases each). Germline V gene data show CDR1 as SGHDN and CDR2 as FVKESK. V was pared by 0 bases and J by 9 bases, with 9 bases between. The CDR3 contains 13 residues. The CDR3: CASSQDMRGEQFF. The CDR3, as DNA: TGTGCCAGCAGCCAAGATATGAGGGGTGAGCAGTTCTTC.

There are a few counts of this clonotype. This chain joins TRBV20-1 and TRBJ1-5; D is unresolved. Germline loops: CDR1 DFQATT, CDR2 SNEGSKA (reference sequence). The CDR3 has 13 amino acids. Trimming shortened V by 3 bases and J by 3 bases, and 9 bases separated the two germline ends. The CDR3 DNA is TGCAGTGCTAGGAGGGTGGCCAATCAGCCCCAGCATTTT. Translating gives CSARRVANQPQHF.

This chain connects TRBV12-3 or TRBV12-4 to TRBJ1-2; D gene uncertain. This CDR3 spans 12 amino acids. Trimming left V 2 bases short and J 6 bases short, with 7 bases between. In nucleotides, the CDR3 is TGTGCCAGCAGTTTAAACTTTAATGGCTACACCTTC. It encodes CASSLNFNGYTF.

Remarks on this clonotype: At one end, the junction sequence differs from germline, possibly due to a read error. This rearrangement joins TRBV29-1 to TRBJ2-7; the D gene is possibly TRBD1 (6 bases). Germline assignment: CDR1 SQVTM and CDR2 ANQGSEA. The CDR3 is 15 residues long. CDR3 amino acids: CSVEGLPGATYERYF. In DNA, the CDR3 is TGCAGCGTTGAAGGTCTGCCAGGGGCCACCTACGAGCGGTACTTC.

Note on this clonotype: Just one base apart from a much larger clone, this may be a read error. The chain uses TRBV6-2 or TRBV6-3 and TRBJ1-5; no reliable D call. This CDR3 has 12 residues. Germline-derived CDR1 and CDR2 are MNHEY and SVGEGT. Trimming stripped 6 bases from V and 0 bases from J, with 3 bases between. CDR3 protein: CASRYSNQPQHF. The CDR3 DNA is TGTGCCAGCAGATATAGCAATCAGCCCCAGCATTTT.

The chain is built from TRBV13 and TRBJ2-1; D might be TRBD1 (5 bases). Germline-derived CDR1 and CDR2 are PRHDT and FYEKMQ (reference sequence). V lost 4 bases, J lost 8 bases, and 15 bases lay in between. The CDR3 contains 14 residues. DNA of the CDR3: TGTGCCAGCAGCTCGAGCAGGGAAAACTATGAGCAGTTCTTC. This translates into CASSSSRENYEQFF.

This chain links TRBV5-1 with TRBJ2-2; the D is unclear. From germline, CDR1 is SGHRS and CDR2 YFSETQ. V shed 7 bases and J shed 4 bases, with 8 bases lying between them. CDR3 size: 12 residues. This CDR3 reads CASRLGTGELFF. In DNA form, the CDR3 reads TGCGCCAGCCGTCTCGGCACCGGGGAGCTGTTTTTT.

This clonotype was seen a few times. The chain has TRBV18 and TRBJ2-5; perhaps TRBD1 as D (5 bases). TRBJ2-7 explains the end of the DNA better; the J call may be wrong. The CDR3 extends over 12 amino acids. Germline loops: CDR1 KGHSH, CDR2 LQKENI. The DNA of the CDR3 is TGTGCCAGCTCAGAGGACACCTACGAGCAGTACTTC. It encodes CASSEDTYEQYF.

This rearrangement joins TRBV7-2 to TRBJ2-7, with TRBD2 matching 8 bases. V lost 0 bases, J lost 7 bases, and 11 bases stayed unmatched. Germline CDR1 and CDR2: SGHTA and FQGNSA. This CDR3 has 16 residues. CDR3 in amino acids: CASSLAGRAGDIEQYF. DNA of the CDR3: TGTGCCAGCAGCTTAGCGGGTCGAGCGGGAGACATTGAGCAGTACTTC.

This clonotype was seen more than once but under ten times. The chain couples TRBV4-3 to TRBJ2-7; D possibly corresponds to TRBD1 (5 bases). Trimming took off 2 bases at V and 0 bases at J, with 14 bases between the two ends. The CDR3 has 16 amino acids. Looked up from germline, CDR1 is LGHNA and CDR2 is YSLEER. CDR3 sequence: CASSQTRTDISYEQYF. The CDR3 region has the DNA TGCGCCAGCAGCCAAACCCGGACGGACATCTCCTACGAGCAGTACTTC.

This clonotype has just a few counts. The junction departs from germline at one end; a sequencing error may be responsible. The CDR3 loop reads CASSSRLAGSQETQYF. The CDR3, as DNA: TGTGCCAGCAGCTCCCGACTAGCGGGGAGCCAAGAGACCCAGTACTTT. This chain joins TRBV5-6 and TRBJ2-7; 11 bases are shared with TRBD2. The CDR3 loop spans 16 amino acids. CDR1 SGHDT and CDR2 YYEEEE come from the germline V gene.

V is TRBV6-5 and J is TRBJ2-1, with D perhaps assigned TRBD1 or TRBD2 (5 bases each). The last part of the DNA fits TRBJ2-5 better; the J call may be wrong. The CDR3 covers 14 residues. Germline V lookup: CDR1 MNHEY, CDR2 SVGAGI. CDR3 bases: TGTGCCAGCAGTTACGGGGGTCTACAAGAGACCCAGTACTTC. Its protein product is CASSYGGLQETQYF.